This T cell receptor (beta chain) was sequenced during a study of control samples from healthy donors and cancer patients. Clones were read by immunoSEQ multiplex PCR, and TCRdb kept only the in-frame ones, dropping some. The table records roughly 150,000 clones, more than 85% of them present only once. The clonotype originates from a man between 45 and 60 years old in good health. The sequenced sample consisted of blood.

The CDR3 spells CASSLSGPTYEQYF. The CDR3 DNA reads TGTGCCAGCAGCTTGAGCGGACCTACCTACGAGCAGTACTTC. J is TRBJ2-7 and V is TRBV5-8, with D possibly being TRBD2 (5 bases). The CDR3 covers 14 residues. Germline values: CDR1 SGHTS, CDR2 YDEGEE. With 1 base removed from V and 2 bases from J, the gap between germline ends came to 10 bases.